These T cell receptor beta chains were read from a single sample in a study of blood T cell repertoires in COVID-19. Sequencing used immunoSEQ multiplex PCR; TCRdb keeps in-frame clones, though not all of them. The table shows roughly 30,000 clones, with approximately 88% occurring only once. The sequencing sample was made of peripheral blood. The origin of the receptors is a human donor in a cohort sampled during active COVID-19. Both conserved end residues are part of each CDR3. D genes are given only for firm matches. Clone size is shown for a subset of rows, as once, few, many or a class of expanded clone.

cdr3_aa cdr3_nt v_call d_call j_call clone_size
CASSTDRMTTNEKLFF TGTGCCAGTAGTACGGACAGAATGACAACTAATGAAAAACTGTTTTTT TRBV19 - TRBJ1-4 -
CASSMGAQNYGYTF TGTGCCAGCAGCATGGGGGCCCAGAACTATGGCTACACCTTC TRBV7-9 - TRBJ1-2 -
CASSLGLLREQYF TGTGCCAGCAGCTTAGGACTACTACGGGAGCAGTACTTC TRBV7-2 - TRBJ2-7 once
CASSLRTGYEQYF TGTGCCAGTAGTTTGAGGACAGGTTACGAGCAGTACTTC TRBV19 TRBD1 TRBJ2-7 -
CASSQGGRGYYEQYF TGTGCCAGCAGCCAAGGCGGCAGGGGGTACTACGAGCAGTACTTC TRBV3-1/TRBV3-2 TRBD1 TRBJ2-7 -
CASSLITKVNTEAFF TGTGCCAGCAGTTTAATCACTAAGGTGAACACTGAAGCTTTCTTT TRBV28 - TRBJ1-1 -
CASSPDAAGSTDTQYF TGTGCCAGCAGCCCCGATGCAGCGGGGTCCACAGATACGCAGTATTTT TRBV9 TRBD2 TRBJ2-3 -
CASSLKGSGWNTEAFF TGTGCCAGCAGCTTAAAAGGTTCAGGGTGGAACACTGAAGCTTTCTTT TRBV7-9 - TRBJ1-1 -
CASTPGRGSYEQYF TGCGCCAGCACTCCGGGCAGGGGGTCCTACGAGCAGTACTTC TRBV4-1 TRBD1 TRBJ2-7 -
CSAGDRGYEQYF TGCAGCGCGGGGGACAGGGGATACGAGCAGTACTTC TRBV29-1 TRBD1 TRBJ2-7 -
CASSYTGTGDTEAFF TGTGCCAGCAGTTACACCGGGACAGGGGACACTGAAGCTTTCTTT TRBV6-6 TRBD1 TRBJ1-1 once
CASSDRAGGAYETQYF TGTGCCAGCAGCGATCGGGCCGGGGGGGCCTATGAGACCCAGTACTTC TRBV5-4 TRBD2 TRBJ2-5 -
CASAGDPAYEQYF TGTGCCAGCGCGGGGGATCCCGCCTACGAGCAGTACTTC TRBV25-1 TRBD2 TRBJ2-7 -
CASSARDLVYEQYF TGTGCCAGCAGCGCCCGGGACTTAGTCTACGAGCAGTACTTC TRBV7-9 - TRBJ2-7 -
CASSPRGGGAEQYF TGTGCTAGCAGCCCGCGGGGCGGGGGCGCCGAGCAGTACTTC TRBV3-1/TRBV3-2 - TRBJ2-7 -
CASSPTGITEAFF TGTGCCAGCAGCCCGACAGGGATCACTGAAGCTTTCTTT TRBV3-1/TRBV3-2 TRBD1 TRBJ1-1 -
CASSGLDSHTDTQYF TGTGCCAGCTCGGGATTGGACAGCCACACAGATACGCAGTATTTT TRBV18 - TRBJ2-3 -
CASSTQGQGWNGYTF TGTGCCAGCAGCACGCAGGGGCAGGGATGGAATGGCTACACCTTC TRBV7-2 - TRBJ1-2 -
CASSFPGTGGFGELFF TGTGCCAGCAGCTTCCCCGGGACAGGCGGTTTTGGGGAGCTGTTTTTT TRBV7-8 TRBD1 TRBJ2-2 once
CAPEVAAPCTDTQYF TGTGCCCCCGAGGTAGCGGCGCCCTGCACAGATACGCAGTATTTT TRBV9 - TRBJ2-3 few
CASSLGGGAGETQYF TGTGCCAGCAGTTTAGGCGGGGGGGCCGGGGAGACCCAGTACTTC TRBV28 TRBD2 TRBJ2-5 -
CASSPLPAAGGLYNEQFF TGTGCCAGCAGTCCACTACCAGCAGCGGGGGGACTTTACAATGAGCAGTTCTTC TRBV6-6 TRBD2 TRBJ2-1 -
CASSLNPGQVPYF TGTGCCAGCAGCCTAAACCCGGGACAGGTGCCGTACTTC TRBV7-3 TRBD1 TRBJ2-7 -
CASSQDPGRNNEQFF TGTGCCAGCAGCCAAGATCCCGGGAGGAACAATGAGCAGTTCTTC TRBV4-2 TRBD2 TRBJ2-1 -
CASRSVGGEQFF TGTGCCAGCAGGAGTGTGGGAGGTGAGCAGTTCTTC TRBV6-4 - TRBJ2-1 -
CASSSMGQFSGANVLTF TGTGCCAGCAGCTCCATGGGCCAATTCTCTGGGGCCAACGTCCTGACTTTC TRBV7-9 - TRBJ2-6 once
CAIRGTRAEETQYF TGTGCCATCAGAGGGACTAGGGCTGAAGAGACCCAGTACTTC TRBV10-3 TRBD2 TRBJ2-5 -